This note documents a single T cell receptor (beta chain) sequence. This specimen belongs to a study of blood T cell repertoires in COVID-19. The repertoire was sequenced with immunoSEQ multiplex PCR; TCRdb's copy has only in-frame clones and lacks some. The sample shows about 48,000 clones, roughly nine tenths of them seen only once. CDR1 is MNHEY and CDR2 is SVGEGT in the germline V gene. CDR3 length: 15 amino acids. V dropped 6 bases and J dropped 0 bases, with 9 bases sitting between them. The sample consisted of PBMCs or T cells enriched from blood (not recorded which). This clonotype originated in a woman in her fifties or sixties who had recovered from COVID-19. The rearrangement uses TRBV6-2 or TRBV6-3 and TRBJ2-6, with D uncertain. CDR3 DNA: TGTGCCAGCAGCTATCGCGGCTCTGGGGCCAACGTCCTGACTTTC. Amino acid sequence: CASSYRGSGANVLTF.